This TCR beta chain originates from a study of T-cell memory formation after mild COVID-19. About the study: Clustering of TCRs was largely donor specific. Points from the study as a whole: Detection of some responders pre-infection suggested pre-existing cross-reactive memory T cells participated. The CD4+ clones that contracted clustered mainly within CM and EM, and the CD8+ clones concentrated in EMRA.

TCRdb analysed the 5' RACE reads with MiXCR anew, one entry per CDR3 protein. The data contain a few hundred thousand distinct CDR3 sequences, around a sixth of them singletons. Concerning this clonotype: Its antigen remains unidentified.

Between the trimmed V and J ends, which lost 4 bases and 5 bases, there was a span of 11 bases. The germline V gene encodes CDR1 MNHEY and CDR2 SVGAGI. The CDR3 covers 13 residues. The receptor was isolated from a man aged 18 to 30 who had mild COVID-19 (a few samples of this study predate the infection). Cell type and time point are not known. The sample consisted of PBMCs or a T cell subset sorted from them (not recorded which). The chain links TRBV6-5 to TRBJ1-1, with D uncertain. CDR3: CASSSPMGTEAFF. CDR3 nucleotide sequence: TGTGCCAGCAGTTCCCCCATGGGGACTGAAGCTTTCTTT.